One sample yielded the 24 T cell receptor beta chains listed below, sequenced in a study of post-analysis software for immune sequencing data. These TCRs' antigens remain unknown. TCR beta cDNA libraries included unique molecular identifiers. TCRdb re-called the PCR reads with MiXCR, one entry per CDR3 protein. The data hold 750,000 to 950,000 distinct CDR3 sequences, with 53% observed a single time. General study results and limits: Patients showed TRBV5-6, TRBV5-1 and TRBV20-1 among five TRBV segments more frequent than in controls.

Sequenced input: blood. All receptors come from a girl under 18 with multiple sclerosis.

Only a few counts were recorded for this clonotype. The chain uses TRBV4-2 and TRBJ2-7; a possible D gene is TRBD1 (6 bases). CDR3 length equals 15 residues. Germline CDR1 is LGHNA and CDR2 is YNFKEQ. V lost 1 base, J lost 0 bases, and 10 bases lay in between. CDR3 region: CASSQGQASSYEQYF. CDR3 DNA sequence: TGTGCCAGCAGCCAAGGACAGGCCAGCTCCTACGAGCAGTACTTC.

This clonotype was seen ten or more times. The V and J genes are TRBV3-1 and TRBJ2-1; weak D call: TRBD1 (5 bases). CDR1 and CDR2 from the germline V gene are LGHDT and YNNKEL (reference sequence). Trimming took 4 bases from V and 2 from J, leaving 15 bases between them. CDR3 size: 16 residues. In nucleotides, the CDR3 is TGTGCCAGCAGCCGACAGATAGGTATAACCTACAATGAGCAGTTCTTC. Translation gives CASSRQIGITYNEQFF.

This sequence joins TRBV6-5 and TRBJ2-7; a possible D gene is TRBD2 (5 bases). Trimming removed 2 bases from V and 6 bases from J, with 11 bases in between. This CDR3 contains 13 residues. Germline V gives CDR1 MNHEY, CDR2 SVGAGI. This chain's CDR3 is CASSYEGFGEQYF. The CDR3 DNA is TGTGCCAGCAGTTACGAGGGATTCGGCGAGCAGTACTTC.

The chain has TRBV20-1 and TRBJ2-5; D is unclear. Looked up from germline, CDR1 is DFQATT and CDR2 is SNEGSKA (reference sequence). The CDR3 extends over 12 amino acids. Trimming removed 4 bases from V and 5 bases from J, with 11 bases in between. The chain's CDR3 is CSAKTLGETQYF. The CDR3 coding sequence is TGCAGTGCTAAAACCCTGGGGGAGACCCAGTACTTC.

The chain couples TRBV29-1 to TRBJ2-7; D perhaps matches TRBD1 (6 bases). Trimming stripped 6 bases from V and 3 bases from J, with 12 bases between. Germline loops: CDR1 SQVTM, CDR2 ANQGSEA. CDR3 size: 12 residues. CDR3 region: CSVGATSYEQYF. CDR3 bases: TGCAGCGTGGGGGCTACTAGCTACGAGCAGTACTTC.

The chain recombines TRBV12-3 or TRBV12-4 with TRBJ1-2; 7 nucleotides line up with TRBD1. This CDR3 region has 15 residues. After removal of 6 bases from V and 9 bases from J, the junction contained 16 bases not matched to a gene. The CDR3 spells CASSHRGFRSVSYTF. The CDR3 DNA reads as TGTGCCAGCAGCCACAGGGGATTCAGGTCGGTTAGCTACACCTTC.

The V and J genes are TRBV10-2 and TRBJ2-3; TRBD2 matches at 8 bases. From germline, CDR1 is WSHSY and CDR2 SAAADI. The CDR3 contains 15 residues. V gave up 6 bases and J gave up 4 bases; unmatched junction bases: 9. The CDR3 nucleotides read TGCGCCAGCAGGGATCAGCGGGAGTTAGCAGATACGCAGTATTTT. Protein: CASRDQRELADTQYF.

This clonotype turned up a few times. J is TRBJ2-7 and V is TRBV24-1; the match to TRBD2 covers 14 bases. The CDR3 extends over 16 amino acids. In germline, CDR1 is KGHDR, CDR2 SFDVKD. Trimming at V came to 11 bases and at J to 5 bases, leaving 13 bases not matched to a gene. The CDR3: CASLPGLAGVEDEQYF. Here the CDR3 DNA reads TGTGCCAGCCTGCCGGGACTAGCGGGAGTTGAGGACGAGCAGTACTTC.

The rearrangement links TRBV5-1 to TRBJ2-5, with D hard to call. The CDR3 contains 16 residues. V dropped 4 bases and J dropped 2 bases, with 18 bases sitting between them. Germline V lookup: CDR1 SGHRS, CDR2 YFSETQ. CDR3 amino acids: CASSLPSRQLQETQYF. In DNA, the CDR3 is TGCGCCAGCAGCCTCCCCTCGCGACAACTACAAGAGACCCAGTACTTC.

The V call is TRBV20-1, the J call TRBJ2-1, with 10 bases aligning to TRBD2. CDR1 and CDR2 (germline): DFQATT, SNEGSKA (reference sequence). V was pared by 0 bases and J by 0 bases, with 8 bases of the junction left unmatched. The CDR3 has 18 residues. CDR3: CSARDSLAGAISYNEQFF. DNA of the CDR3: TGCAGTGCTAGAGATAGCCTAGCGGGAGCCATCTCCTACAATGAGCAGTTCTTC.

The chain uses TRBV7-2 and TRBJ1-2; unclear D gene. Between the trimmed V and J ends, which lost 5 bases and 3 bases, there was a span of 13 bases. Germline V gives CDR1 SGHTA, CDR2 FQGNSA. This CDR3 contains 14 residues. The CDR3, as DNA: TGTGCCAGCAGCCCCTCTCGGATCGACTATGGCTACACCTTC. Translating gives CASSPSRIDYGYTF.

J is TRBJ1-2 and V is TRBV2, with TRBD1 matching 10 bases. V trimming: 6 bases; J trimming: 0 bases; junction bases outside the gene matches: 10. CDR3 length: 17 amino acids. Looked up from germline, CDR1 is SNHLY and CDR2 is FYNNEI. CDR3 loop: CASSLRDRGLTNYGYTF. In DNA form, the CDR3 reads TGTGCCAGCAGCCTTCGGGACAGGGGACTTACTAACTATGGCTACACCTTC.

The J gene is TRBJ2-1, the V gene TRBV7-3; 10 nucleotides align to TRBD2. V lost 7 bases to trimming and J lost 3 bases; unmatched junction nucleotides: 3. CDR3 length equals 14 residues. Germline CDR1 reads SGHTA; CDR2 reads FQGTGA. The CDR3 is CASTTSGDYNEQFF. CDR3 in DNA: TGTGCCAGCACCACTAGCGGGGACTACAATGAGCAGTTCTTC.

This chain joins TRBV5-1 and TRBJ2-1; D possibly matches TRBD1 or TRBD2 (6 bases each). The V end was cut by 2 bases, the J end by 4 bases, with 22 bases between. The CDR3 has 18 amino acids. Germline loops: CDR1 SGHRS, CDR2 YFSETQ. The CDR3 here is CASSFPTRGETPYNEQFF. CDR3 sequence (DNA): TGCGCCAGCAGCTTCCCCACTAGGGGGGAGACCCCTTACAATGAGCAGTTCTTC.

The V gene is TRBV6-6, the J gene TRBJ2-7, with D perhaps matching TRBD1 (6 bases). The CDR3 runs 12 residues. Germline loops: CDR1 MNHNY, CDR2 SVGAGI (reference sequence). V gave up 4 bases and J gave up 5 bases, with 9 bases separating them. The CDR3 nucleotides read TGTGCCAGCAGTTTATACAGGGACGAGCAGTACTTC. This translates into CASSLYRDEQYF.

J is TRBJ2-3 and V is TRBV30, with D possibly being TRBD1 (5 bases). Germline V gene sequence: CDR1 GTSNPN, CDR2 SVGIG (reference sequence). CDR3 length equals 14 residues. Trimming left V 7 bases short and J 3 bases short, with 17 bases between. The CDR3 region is CASMRRQKTDTQYF. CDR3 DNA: TGTGCCTCCATGCGGAGACAGAAGACAGATACGCAGTATTTT.

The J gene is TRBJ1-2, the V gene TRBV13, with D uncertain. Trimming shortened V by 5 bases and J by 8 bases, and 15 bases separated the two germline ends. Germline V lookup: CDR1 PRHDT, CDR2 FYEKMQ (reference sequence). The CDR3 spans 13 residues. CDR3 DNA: TGTGCCAGCAGCGCAATAACGATTGGCGGCTACACCTTC. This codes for CASSAITIGGYTF.

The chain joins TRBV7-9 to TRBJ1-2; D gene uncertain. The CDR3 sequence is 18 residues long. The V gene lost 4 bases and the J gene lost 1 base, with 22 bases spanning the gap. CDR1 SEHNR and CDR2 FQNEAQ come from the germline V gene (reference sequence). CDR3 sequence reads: CASSSLRGRETGNYGYTF. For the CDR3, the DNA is TGTGCCAGCAGCTCACTTAGAGGGAGGGAGACCGGTAACTATGGCTACACCTTC.

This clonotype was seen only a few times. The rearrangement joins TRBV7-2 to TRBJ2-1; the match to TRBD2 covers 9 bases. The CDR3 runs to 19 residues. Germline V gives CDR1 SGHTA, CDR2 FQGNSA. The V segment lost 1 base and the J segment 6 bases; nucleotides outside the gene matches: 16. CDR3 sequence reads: CASSLDVGATSGSGNEQFF. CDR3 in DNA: TGTGCCAGCAGCTTAGACGTTGGTGCGACTAGCGGCTCCGGCAATGAGCAGTTCTTC.

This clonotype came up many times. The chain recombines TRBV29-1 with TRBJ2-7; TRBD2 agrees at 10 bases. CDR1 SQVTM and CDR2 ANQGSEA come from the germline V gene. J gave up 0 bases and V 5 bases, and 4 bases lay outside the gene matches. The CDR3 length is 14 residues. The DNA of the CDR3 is TGCAGCGTTCGGACTAGCGGTAGCTCCTACGAGCAGTACTTC. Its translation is CSVRTSGSSYEQYF.

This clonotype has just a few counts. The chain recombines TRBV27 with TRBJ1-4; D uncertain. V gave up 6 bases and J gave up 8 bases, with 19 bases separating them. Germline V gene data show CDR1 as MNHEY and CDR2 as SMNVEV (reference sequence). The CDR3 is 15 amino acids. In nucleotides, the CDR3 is TGTGCCAGCAGCGGAAAACGGAGTGAGGTCGAAAAACTGTTTTTT. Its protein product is CASSGKRSEVEKLFF.

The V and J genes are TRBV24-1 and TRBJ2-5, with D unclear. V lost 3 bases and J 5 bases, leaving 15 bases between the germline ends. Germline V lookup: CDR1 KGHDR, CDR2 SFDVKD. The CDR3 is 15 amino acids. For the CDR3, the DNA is TGTGCCACCAGTGATGGCAGGACCACAATCGAGACCCAGTACTTC. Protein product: CATSDGRTTIETQYF.

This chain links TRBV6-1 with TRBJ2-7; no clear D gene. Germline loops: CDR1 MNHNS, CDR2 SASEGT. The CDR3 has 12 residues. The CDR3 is CVSGRVSYEQYF. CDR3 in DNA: TGTGTCAGTGGGCGCGTCTCCTACGAGCAGTACTTC.

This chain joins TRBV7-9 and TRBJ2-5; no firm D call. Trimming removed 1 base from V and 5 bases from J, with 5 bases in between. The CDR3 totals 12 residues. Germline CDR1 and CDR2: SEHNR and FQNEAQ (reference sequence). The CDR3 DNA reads TGTGCCAGCAGCTTAGATGTGGAGACCCAGTACTTC. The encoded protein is CASSLDVETQYF.